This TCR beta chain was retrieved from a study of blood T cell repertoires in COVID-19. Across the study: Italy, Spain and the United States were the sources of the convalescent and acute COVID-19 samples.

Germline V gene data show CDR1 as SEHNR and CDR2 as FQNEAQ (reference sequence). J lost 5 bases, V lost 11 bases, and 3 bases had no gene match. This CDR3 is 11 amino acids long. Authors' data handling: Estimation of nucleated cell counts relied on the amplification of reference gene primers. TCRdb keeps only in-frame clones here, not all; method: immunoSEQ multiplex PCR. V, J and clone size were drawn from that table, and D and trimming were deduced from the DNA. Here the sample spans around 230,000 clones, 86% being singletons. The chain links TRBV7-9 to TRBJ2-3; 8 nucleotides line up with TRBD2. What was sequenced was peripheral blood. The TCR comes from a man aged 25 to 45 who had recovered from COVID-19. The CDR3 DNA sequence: TGTGCCGGACTAGCTGAAGATACGCAGTATTTT. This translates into CAGLAEDTQYF.